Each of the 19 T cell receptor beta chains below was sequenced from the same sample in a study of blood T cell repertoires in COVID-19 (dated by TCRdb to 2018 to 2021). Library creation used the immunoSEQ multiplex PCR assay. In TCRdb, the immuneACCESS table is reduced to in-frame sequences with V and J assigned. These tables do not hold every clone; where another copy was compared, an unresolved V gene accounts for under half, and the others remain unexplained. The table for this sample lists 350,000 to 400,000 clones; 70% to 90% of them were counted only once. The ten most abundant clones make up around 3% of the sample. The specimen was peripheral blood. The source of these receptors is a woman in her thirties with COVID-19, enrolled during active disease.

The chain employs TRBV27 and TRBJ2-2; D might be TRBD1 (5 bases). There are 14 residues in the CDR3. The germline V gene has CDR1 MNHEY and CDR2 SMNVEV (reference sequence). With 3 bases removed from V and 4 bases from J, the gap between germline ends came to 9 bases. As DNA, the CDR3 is TGTGCCAGCAGTTTTTACAGGCCCACCGGGGAGCTGTTTTTT. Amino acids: CASSFYRPTGELFF.

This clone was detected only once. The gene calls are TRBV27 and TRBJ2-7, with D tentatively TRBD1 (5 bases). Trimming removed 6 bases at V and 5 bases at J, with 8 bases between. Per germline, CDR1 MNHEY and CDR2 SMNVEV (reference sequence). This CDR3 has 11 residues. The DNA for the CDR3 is TGTGCCAGCAGATGGGGCCACGAGCAGTACTTC. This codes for CASRWGHEQYF.

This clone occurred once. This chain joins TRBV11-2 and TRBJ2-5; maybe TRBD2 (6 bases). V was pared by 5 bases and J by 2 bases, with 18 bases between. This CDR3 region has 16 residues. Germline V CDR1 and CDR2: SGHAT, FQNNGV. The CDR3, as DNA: TGTGCCAGCAGCGTATGGGTACTTAGCGGACAAGAGACCCAGTACTTC. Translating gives CASSVWVLSGQETQYF.

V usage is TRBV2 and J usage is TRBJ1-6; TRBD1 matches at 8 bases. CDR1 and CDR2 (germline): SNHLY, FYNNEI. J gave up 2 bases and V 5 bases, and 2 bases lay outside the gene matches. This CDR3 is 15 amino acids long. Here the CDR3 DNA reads TGTGCCAGCAGTCAGGGGGCGGCCTATAATTCACCCCTCCACTTT. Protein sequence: CASSQGAAYNSPLHF.

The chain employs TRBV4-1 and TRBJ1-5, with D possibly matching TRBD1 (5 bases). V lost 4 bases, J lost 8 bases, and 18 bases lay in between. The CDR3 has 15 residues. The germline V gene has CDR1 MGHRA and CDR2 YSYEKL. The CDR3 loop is CASSRDWQGMEPQHF. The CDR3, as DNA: TGCGCCAGCAGCCGCGATTGGCAGGGAATGGAGCCCCAGCATTTT.

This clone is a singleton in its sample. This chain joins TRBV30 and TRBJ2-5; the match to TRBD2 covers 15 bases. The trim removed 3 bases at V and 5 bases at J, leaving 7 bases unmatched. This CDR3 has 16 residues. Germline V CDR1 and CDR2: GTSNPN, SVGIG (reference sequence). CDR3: CAWSDGLAGGQETQYF. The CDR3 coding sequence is TGTGCCTGGAGCGACGGACTAGCGGGAGGGCAGGAGACCCAGTACTTC.

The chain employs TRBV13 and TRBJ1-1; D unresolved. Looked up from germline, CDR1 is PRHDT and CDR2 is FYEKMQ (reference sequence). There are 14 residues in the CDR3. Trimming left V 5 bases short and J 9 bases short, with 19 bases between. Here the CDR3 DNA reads TGTGCCAGCAGCGTGGAGGACCGGGGAGGTAAAGCTTTCTTT. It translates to CASSVEDRGGKAFF.

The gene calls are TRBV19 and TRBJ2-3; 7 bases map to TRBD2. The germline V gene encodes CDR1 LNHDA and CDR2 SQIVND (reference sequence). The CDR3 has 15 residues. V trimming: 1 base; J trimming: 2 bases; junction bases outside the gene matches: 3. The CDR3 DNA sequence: TGTGCCAGTAGTATAGCGGCGGGAGACACAGATACGCAGTATTTT. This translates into CASSIAAGDTDTQYF. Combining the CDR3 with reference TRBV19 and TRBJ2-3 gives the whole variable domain DGGITQSPKYLFRKEGQNVTLSCEQNLNHDAMYWYRQDPGQGLRLIYYSQIVNDFQKGDIAEGYSVSREKKESFPLTVTSAQKNPTAFYLCASSIAAGDTDTQYFGPGTRLTVL.

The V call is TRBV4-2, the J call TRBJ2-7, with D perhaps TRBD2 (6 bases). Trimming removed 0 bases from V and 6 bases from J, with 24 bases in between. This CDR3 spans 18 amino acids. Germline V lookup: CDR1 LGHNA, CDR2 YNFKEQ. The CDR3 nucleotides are TGTGCCAGCAGCCAAGATCTGTGGCGGGGACCACATAAGGGCGAGCAGTACTTC. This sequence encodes CASSQDLWRGPHKGEQYF.

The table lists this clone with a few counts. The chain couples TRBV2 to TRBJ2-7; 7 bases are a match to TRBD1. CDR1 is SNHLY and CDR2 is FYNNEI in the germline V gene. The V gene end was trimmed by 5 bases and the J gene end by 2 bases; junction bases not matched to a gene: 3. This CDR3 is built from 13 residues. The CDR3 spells CASSKTGTYEQYF. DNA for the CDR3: TGTGCCAGCAGTAAGACAGGGACCTACGAGCAGTACTTC.

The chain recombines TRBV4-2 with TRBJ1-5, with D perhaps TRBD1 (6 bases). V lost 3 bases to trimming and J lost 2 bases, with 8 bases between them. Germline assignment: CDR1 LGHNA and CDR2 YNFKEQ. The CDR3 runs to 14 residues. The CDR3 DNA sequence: TGTGCCAGCAGCCATACAGGGCGCAATCAGCCCCAGCATTTT. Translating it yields CASSHTGRNQPQHF.

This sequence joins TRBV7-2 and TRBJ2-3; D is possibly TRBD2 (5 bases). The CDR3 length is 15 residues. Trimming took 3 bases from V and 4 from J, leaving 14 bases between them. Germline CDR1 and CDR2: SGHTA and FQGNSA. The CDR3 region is CASSFRVGVSDTQYF. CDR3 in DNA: TGTGCCAGCAGCTTTCGGGTCGGGGTTTCAGATACGCAGTATTTT.

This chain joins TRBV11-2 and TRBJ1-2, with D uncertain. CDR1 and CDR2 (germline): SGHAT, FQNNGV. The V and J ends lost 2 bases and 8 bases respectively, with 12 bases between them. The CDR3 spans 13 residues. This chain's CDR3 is CASSLRGIRGYTF. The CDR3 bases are TGTGCCAGCAGCTTACGAGGGATACGGGGCTACACCTTC.

The CDR3 here is CASSYPGTSGGALQYF. CDR3 in DNA: TGTGCCAGCAGTTACCCCGGGACTAGCGGGGGGGCCCTGCAGTATTTT. V gene TRBV6-2 or TRBV6-3 combines with J gene TRBJ2-3, with 16 nucleotides matching TRBD2. The ends lost 2 bases at V and 11 bases at J; junction bases unmatched: 7. Germline V gene data show CDR1 as MNHEY and CDR2 as SVGEGT. This CDR3 is built from 16 residues.

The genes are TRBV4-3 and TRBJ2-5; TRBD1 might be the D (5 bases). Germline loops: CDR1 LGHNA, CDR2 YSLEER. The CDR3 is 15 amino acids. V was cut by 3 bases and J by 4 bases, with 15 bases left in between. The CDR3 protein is CASSQMPGNPETQYF. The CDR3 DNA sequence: TGCGCCAGCAGCCAGATGCCAGGGAACCCAGAGACCCAGTACTTC.

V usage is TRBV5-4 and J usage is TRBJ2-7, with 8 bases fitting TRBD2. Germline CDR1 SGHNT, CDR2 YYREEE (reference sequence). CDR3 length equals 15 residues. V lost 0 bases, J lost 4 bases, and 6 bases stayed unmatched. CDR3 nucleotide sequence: TGTGCCAGCAGCTTGGAGCGGGGGACGAGGTACGAGCAGTACTTC. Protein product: CASSLERGTRYEQYF.

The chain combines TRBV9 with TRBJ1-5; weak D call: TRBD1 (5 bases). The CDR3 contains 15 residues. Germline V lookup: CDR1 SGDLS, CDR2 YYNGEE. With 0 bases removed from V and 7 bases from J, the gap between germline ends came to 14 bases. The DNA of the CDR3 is TGTGCCAGCAGCGTAGAAGGCTCTTGGGGCCAGCCCCAGCATTTT. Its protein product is CASSVEGSWGQPQHF.

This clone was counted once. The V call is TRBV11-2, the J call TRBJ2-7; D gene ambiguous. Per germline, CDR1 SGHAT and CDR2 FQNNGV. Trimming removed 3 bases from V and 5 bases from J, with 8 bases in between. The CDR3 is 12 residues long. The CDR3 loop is CASSFSPNEQYF. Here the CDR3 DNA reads TGTGCCAGCAGCTTTTCCCCCAACGAGCAGTACTTC.

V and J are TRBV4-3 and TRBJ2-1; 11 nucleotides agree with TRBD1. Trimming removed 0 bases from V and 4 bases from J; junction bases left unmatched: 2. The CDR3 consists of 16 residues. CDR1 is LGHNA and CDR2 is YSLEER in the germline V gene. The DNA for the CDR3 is TGCGCCAGCAGCCAAGACGGGACAGGGGGATACAATGAGCAGTTCTTC. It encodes CASSQDGTGGYNEQFF.